A single sample is the source of the 23 T cell receptor beta chains below, sequenced in a study of OX40 agonist ivuxolimab in advanced cancers. Data came from immunoSEQ multiplex PCR; TCRdb stores just in-frame clones and leaves some out. The repertoire has tens of thousands of clones, 80% to 90% of them found once; the top ten carry approximately 10%. The sample was CD4+ or CD8+ T cells sorted from blood, taken in a trial of the OX40 agonist ivuxolimab. These receptors were taken from an adult with an advanced solid tumor such as melanoma, head and neck, liver or kidney cancer.

The chain links TRBV6-6 to TRBJ1-1, with D perhaps matching TRBD1 (6 bases). The CDR3 sequence is 15 residues long. Trimming left V 0 bases short and J 1 base short, with 9 bases between. The germline CDR1 and CDR2 sequences are MNHNY and SVGAGI (reference sequence). The CDR3 loop is CASSYSQGPNTEAFF. CDR3 coding DNA: TGTGCCAGCAGTTACTCACAGGGTCCGAACACTGAAGCTTTCTTT.

The gene calls are TRBV29-1 and TRBJ1-1; tentatively, D is TRBD1 (5 bases). CDR1 is SQVTM, CDR2 ANQGSEA, per germline. The V end lost 7 bases, the J end lost 11 bases, and 17 bases lay between the germline ends. This CDR3 contains 11 residues. CDR3 in amino acids: CSARTGGKAFF. CDR3 nucleotides: TGCAGCGCCCGAACGGGGGGTAAGGCTTTCTTT.

The rearrangement joins TRBV28 to TRBJ1-2; D may be TRBD1 (6 bases). Trimming took off 7 bases at V and 3 bases at J, with 18 bases between the two ends. CDR3 length: 15 residues. Germline values: CDR1 MDHEN, CDR2 SYDVKM. This CDR3 is CASTEGGGRDYGYTF. The CDR3 DNA reads as TGTGCCAGCACCGAGGGGGGAGGGCGGGACTATGGCTACACCTTC.

This clone was counted only a few times. CDR3 in DNA: TGTGCCAGCAGCCTACTTGGGGCTAGCGCGTACAATGAGCAGTTCTTC. Translation gives CASSLLGASAYNEQFF. This chain uses TRBV7-2 with TRBJ2-1; D might be TRBD2 (6 bases). Germline CDR1 and CDR2: SGHTA and FQGNSA. Trimming removed 5 bases at V and 4 bases at J, with 18 bases between. This CDR3 is 16 amino acids long. The full variable domain, its missing parts supplied by reference TRBV7-2 and TRBJ2-1, is GAGVSQSPSNKVTEKGKDVELRCDPISGHTALYWYRQSLGQGLEFLIYFQGNSAPDKSGLPSDRFSAERTGGSVSTLTIQRTQQEDSAVYLCASSLLGASAYNEQFFGPGTRLTVL.

The chain recombines TRBV19 with TRBJ1-4; TRBD1 agrees at 9 bases. The germline CDR1 and CDR2 sequences are LNHDA and SQIVND (reference sequence). This CDR3 region has 14 residues. V shed 8 bases and J 8 bases; nucleotides not matched to a gene: 9. The CDR3 loop is CASRTGTGHEKLFF. The CDR3 DNA reads TGTGCCAGTCGCACCGGGACAGGGCACGAAAAACTGTTTTTT.

J is TRBJ1-1 and V is TRBV28; D uncertain. The CDR3 length is 14 residues. V was clipped by 7 bases and J by 1 base, with 13 bases between them. CDR1 MDHEN and CDR2 SYDVKM come from the germline V gene. The CDR3 loop is CASMPGGQNTEAFF. The CDR3 coding sequence is TGTGCCAGCATGCCCGGCGGGCAGAACACTGAAGCTTTCTTT. Together with reference TRBV28 and TRBJ1-1, the CDR3 gives the full variable domain: DVKVTQSSRYLVKRTGEKVFLECVQDMDHENMFWYRQDPGLGLRLIYFSYDVKMKEKGDIPEGYSVSREKKERFSLILESASTNQTSMYLCASMPGGQNTEAFFGQGTRLTVV.

This chain connects TRBV2 to TRBJ2-7; no definite D call. The CDR3 runs 14 residues. Germline CDR1 is SNHLY and CDR2 is FYNNEI. V was pared by 1 base and J by 7 bases, with 14 bases between. The DNA for the CDR3 is TGTGCCAGCAGTGAAGAAAGGAACGTCTTGGAGCAGTACTTC. Amino acid sequence: CASSEERNVLEQYF.

The V gene is TRBV14, the J gene TRBJ2-5; D unresolved. The CDR3 contains 13 residues. The V end lost 4 bases, the J end lost 2 bases, and 8 bases lay between the germline ends. In germline, CDR1 is SGHDN, CDR2 FVKESK. The CDR3 nucleotides read TGTGCCAGCAGCCCCCGGTTGCAAGAGACCCAGTACTTC. It codes for CASSPRLQETQYF.

The CDR3 bases are TGTGCCTGGAGTGAAGGGGGCTACTATGGCTACACCTTC. Protein product: CAWSEGGYYGYTF. The chain carries TRBV30 and TRBJ1-2; 7 positions match TRBD1. The CDR3 totals 13 residues. CDR1 GTSNPN and CDR2 SVGIG come from the germline V gene (reference sequence). V lost 1 base and J lost 3; bases outside the gene matches: 2.

V is TRBV2 and J is TRBJ2-2, with a tentative D call TRBD1 (6 bases). The CDR3 sequence is 13 residues long. Trimming took 7 bases from V and 5 from J, leaving 11 bases between them. Germline V gene sequence: CDR1 SNHLY, CDR2 FYNNEI. The CDR3 loop is CASTAQGTGELFF. The CDR3 DNA reads TGTGCCAGCACAGCACAGGGAACCGGGGAGCTGTTTTTT.

The rearrangement joins TRBV13 to TRBJ2-2, with 8 bases fitting TRBD2. This CDR3 is 16 amino acids long. Per germline, CDR1 PRHDT and CDR2 FYEKMQ (reference sequence). The ends lost 5 bases at V and 3 bases at J; junction bases unmatched: 8. The CDR3 sequence: CASSARVAGYTGELFF. CDR3 DNA sequence: TGTGCCAGCAGCGCCCGGGTAGCGGGATACACCGGGGAGCTGTTTTTT.

The chain has TRBV4-2 and TRBJ1-4; D call uncertain. The CDR3 consists of 12 residues. Per germline, CDR1 LGHNA and CDR2 YNFKEQ. Trimming stripped 0 bases from V and 5 bases from J, with 1 base between. The CDR3 loop is CASSQENEKLFF. CDR3 sequence (DNA): TGTGCCAGCAGCCAAGAAAATGAAAAACTGTTTTTT.

Regarding this clone: Other DNA sequences of this sample code for an identical CDR3. The V call is TRBV5-4, the J call TRBJ2-5; D remains unclear. The CDR3 runs 14 residues. Germline-derived CDR1 and CDR2 are SGHNT and YYREEE (reference sequence). Trimming stripped 0 bases from V and 2 bases from J, with 8 bases between. CDR3 region: CASSLVSVQETQYF. The CDR3 DNA reads as TGTGCCAGCAGCTTGGTGTCGGTTCAAGAGACCCAGTACTTC.

J is TRBJ1-6 and V is TRBV5-8; perhaps TRBD1 as D (6 bases). V was trimmed by 1 base and J by 5 bases, leaving 10 bases between them. The CDR3 is made up of 15 amino acids. Germline CDR1 SGHTS, CDR2 YDEGEE. The CDR3 coding sequence is TGTGCCAGCAGCTTGCGTCAGGGGAATAATTCACCCCTCCACTTT. Amino acid sequence: CASSLRQGNNSPLHF.

CDR3 sequence reads: CSVDEKGKGLGGSWYEQYF. The CDR3 coding sequence is TGCAGCGTTGACGAAAAGGGTAAGGGACTTGGCGGGAGTTGGTACGAGCAGTACTTC. The V gene is TRBV29-1, the J gene TRBJ2-7, with 7 bases identical to TRBD2. The CDR3 length is 19 residues. Germline V gives CDR1 SQVTM, CDR2 ANQGSEA. J lost 4 bases, V lost 3 bases, and 24 bases had no gene match.

The rearrangement uses TRBV6-1 and TRBJ2-1; D is unresolved. With 6 bases removed from V and 3 bases from J, the gap between germline ends came to 12 bases. The CDR3 loop spans 14 amino acids. The V gene's germline CDR1 is MNHNS and CDR2 SASEGT. The CDR3, as DNA: TGTGCCAGCAGGACCCCCACGGGCTACAATGAGCAGTTCTTC. Translation gives CASRTPTGYNEQFF.

This chain joins TRBV27 and TRBJ2-3; the match to TRBD2 covers 11 bases. With 5 bases clipped from V and 7 bases from J, the junction kept 14 bases outside the gene matches. Germline V gene data show CDR1 as MNHEY and CDR2 as SMNVEV (reference sequence). CDR3 length: 17 amino acids. CDR3: CASSVWGLADNSNTQYF. DNA for the CDR3: TGTGCCAGCAGTGTATGGGGACTAGCGGACAATTCGAATACGCAGTATTTT.

This clone was observed a single time. CDR3 nucleotides: TGTGCAGTGGGACAGGATAGCAATCAGCCCCAGCATTTT. Residues: CAVGQDSNQPQHF. The chain combines TRBV30 with TRBJ1-5; 8 nucleotides match TRBD1. Germline V gives CDR1 GTSNPN, CDR2 SVGIG (reference sequence). This CDR3 has 13 residues.

The J gene is TRBJ1-1, the V gene TRBV18, with D maybe TRBD1 (5 bases). The V and J ends lost 6 bases and 8 bases respectively, with 16 bases between them. The CDR3 runs 13 residues. Germline V CDR1 and CDR2: KGHSH, LQKENI. CDR3 coding DNA: TGTGCCAGCTCCGGGGGATACCCAGAAGAAGCTTTCTTT. It encodes CASSGGYPEEAFF.

The chain recombines TRBV30 with TRBJ2-1; D is tentatively TRBD1 or TRBD2 (5 bases each). CDR1 is GTSNPN, CDR2 SVGIG, per germline (reference sequence). The V and J ends lost 1 base and 9 bases respectively, with 19 bases between them. CDR3 length: 15 amino acids. CDR3 loop: CAWSGPGRAIGEQFF. The CDR3 DNA follows: TGTGCCTGGAGTGGACCGGGACGGGCGATCGGTGAGCAGTTCTTC.

J is TRBJ1-1 and V is TRBV6-6; D call uncertain. The CDR3 extends over 13 amino acids. The germline V and J ends were trimmed by 7 bases and 1 base, with 10 bases remaining between them. Germline V gene lookup returns CDR1 MNHNY and CDR2 SVGAGI (reference sequence). The CDR3: CASTTRRNTEAFF. CDR3 DNA sequence: TGTGCCAGCACCACCAGGAGGAACACTGAAGCTTTCTTT.

This sequence joins TRBV7-2 and TRBJ2-1; the D gene is possibly TRBD2 (6 bases). The CDR3 is 15 amino acids. V lost 5 bases to trimming and J lost 4 bases, with 15 bases between them. Germline-derived CDR1 and CDR2 are SGHTA and FQGNSA. CDR3 DNA: TGTGCCAGCAGCCGGGACTGGCGGAGGTACAATGAGCAGTTCTTC. Residues: CASSRDWRRYNEQFF.

The J gene is TRBJ2-5, the V gene TRBV18, with D perhaps matching TRBD2 (7 bases). In germline, CDR1 is KGHSH, CDR2 LQKENI. V was shortened by 3 bases and J by 4 bases, with 15 bases between the two germline ends. The CDR3 runs 15 residues. DNA of the CDR3: TGTGCCAGCTCACCCCGGAAAGGGGGGGGAGAGACCCAGTACTTC. Translating it yields CASSPRKGGGETQYF.